This T cell receptor (beta chain) is from a study of T cell responses to AZD1222 COVID-19 vaccine. The germline V gene has CDR1 MDHEN and CDR2 SYDVKM. The CDR3 runs 14 residues. Comments on this clone: An end of the junction does not agree with germline; a read error may underlie this.

The protocol was immunoSEQ multiplex PCR, while the TCRdb copy is restricted to in-frame clones and leaves out a portion. Counted here are 150,000 or so clones, around 91% occurring once; the ten biggest clones make up around 5.2%. Sequencing used peripheral blood, obtained on day 0 of AZD1222 vaccination. The receptor was derived from an adult in good health. The chain joins TRBV28 to TRBJ2-7; 7 nucleotides match TRBD1. For the CDR3, the DNA is TGTGCCAGCAGAGTTGACAGGGTCTCCCACGAGCAGTACTTC. The encoded protein is CASRVDRVSHEQYF.